This record looks at one T cell receptor beta chain sequence and its context. No antigen is known for it. No base quality information exists; no much larger clone differs at one position. Using the deep immunoSEQ assay, TCR CDR3 regions were amplified from genomic DNA by multiplex PCR. Extracted genomic DNA from each cell subset was distributed evenly across all wells of several immunoSEQ 96-well plates, and each plate was treated as a replicate. Each replicate PCR for sorted subsets received about 180 ng genomic DNA, equal to around 32,000 T cell genomes. Purified libraries were quantified with a Qubit 3.0 fluorometer, sized on a Bioanalyzer 2100, and re-quantified with the KAPA Library Quantification kit. Every immunoSEQ 96-well plate was sequenced on a dedicated single-read 150-cycle Illumina NextSeq 550 flow cell. On the authors' methods: Because only junctional sequences without quality scores were contained in the immunoSEQ output, filtering matching that applied to full-length reads could not be performed. To assign V/J genes and CDR3, sequences were annotated using PyIR, a Python wrapper for IgBLAST v1.9, with IMGT germline references. Any read was removed if the V/J assignment was weak (E-value above 1e-6), the CDR3 was missing, or the read contained stop codons, out-of-frame junctions, or ambiguous translated residues. V3J clonotypes were defined as sequences sharing an identical inferred V gene, J gene, and CDR3 amino acid sequence. Percentage overlap between repertoires was computed as shared unique clonotypes divided by the size of the smaller repertoire. RTK rarefaction, the Chao1 estimator, and Recon v2.1 estimates of unobserved clonotypes were used to assess repertoire richness. Generation probabilities were computed with OLGA for all TCRbeta clonotypes obtained by the gDNA method from four donors. TCRdb stores this immuneACCESS table with in-frame sequences only. Part of the clones is absent; in the studies checked, under half of the shortfall reflects unresolved V genes, and no reason is known for the rest. That table gives V, J and clone size, and the DNA gave D and trimming. This sample is represented by about 2 million clones; 85% to 95% of them were singletons. The ten most abundant clones make up 0.95% to 1.5% of the sample.

The data were taken from a study of shared clonotypes between healthy human individuals (dated by TCRdb to 2019 to 2021). In the study overall: A couple of women and a few men aged 18 to 49 years were included in the cohort. Libraries were prepared and TCR repertoires were sequenced by different laboratories using diverse techniques, in order to increase sequencing depth and limit assay-specific biases. For each donor, three plates each were used for CD4 naive and CD4 memory, two plates were used for CD8 naive, and one plate was used for CD8 memory. Between about 0.94 and 8.9 billion PBMCs per donor were obtained by leukapheresis. To estimate repertoire size and how much clonotypes are shared between individuals, the study performed deep sequencing of blood TCR repertoires from five healthy adults.

The research as a whole found: Sharing across several donors was observed for about 5% of naive CD4, about 4% of naive CD8, 2% to 2.5% of memory CD4, and about 0.4% of memory CD8 clonotypes. Sampling was restricted to blood, and TCR repertoires in tissue are likely to differ from TCR repertoires in blood. Based on pairwise subsampling, the degree of clonotype sharing among donors was expected to be affected by sequencing depth. Because the study included only a small number of donors, the genetic and exposure-history diversity represented was limited. Naive subsets generally had larger estimated clonotype richness than memory subsets. Incomplete sequencing was indicated by rarefaction of sorted-subset datasets, despite the large sequencing depth. Clonotypes shared by all four sorted-subset donors showed higher generation probabilities than non-shared clonotypes.

CD8 naive samples were CD45RO-negative cells positively selected for CCR7, giving a CD45RA+CCR7+ population that excluded TemRA cells. The donors were healthy, HIV-negative adults with no recently reported acute infections or vaccinations. Every donor was a Caucasian adult residing in Nashville, Tennessee, USA. Blood was obtained by leukapheresis, after which PBMCs were separated by Ficoll-Histopaque density gradient centrifugation and cryopreserved in liquid nitrogen vapor phase. Analytical flow cytometry was used to check the purity and quantity of each magnetically sorted T cell population. Each sorted fraction had its genomic DNA isolated and then quantified by UV absorbance on a Nanodrop 2000c. From its cysteine to its phenylalanine, the CDR3 spans 15 amino acids. Of the read, only the CDR3 DNA is kept; its 45 bases are in frame from base 1. The germline V gene (reference sequence) yields MNHEY for CDR1 and SMNVEV for CDR2. V was cut back by 0 bases and J by 4 bases, leaving a gap of 12 bases between them.

Recombination linked TRBV27 to TRBJ1-1; TRBD1 is perhaps the D gene, given 5 matching bases. The TCR was taken from a man aged 18-30 years in good health. The sequenced sample consisted of naive CD8+ T cells sorted from blood. Sample cell subset or site, as interpreted from the label and publication: CD45RA+CCR7+. The CDR3 corresponds to CASSLSIAGPTEAFF. The DNA reads as follows: TGTGCCAGCAGTTTATCGATTGCGGGGCCCACTGAAGCTTTCTTT.